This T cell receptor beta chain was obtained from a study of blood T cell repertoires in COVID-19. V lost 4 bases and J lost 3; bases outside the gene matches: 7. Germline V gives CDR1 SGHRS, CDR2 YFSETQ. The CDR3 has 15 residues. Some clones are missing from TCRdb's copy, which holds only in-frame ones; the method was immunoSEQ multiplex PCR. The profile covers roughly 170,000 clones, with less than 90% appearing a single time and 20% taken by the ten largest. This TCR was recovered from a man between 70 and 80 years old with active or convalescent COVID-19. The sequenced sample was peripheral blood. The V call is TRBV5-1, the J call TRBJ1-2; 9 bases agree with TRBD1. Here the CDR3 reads CASSGRTGVDYGYTF. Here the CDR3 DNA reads TGCGCCAGCAGCGGACGGACAGGGGTCGACTATGGCTACACCTTC.